The clone carrying this T cell receptor beta chain was observed a single time. Profiling relied on immunoSEQ multiplex PCR, and the TCRdb table lists in-frame clones only, not all of them. Counted here are about 2.4 million clones, around nine tenths occurring once; the ten biggest clones make up about 0.13%. CDR1 and CDR2 from the germline V gene are MNHNS and SASEGT. CDR3 size: 17 residues. V was trimmed by 2 bases and J by 4 bases, leaving 20 bases between them. The data were obtained in a study of shared clonotypes between healthy human individuals. Study details: Each donor's CD8 memory used one plate, CD8 naive two, each CD4 subset three.

Nashville, Tennessee was home to all donors, who were Caucasian adults. The sample was naive CD4+ T cells sorted from blood. Subset specified: CD45RA+ positively selected. The receptor was derived from a man between 18 and 29 years old in good health. The gene calls are TRBV6-1 and TRBJ1-2; maybe TRBD1 (5 bases). The CDR3: CASSEFDRGVLGYGYTF. The CDR3 DNA is TGTGCCAGCAGTGAATTCGATCGGGGGGTTTTAGGCTATGGCTACACCTTC.